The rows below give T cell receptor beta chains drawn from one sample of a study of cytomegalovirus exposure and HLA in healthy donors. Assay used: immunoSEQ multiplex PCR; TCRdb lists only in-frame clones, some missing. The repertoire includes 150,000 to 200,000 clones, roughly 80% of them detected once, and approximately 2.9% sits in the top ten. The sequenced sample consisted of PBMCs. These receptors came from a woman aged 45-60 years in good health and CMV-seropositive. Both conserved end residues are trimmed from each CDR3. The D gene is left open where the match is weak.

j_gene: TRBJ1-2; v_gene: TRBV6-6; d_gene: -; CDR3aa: ASSYFSRGMGGYT
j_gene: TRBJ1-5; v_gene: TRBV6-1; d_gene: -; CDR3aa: ASSYGSVWPQH
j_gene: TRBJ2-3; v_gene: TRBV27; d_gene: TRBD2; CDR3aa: ATASGSTDTQY
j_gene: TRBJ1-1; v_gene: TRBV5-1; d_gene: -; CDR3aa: ASASDGQNTEAF
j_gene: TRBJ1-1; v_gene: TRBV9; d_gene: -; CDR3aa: ASSVGQGNTEAF
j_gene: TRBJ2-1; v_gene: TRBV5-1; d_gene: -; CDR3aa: ASSLEAFGTLSYNEQF
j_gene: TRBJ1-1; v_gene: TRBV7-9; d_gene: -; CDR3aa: ASSQRGSDTEAF
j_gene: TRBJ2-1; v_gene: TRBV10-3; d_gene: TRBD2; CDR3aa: AIRGNSGASYNEQF
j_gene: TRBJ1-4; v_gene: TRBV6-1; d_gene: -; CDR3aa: ASSDNRANEKLF
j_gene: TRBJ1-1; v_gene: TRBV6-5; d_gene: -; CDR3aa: ASSSGASPEAF
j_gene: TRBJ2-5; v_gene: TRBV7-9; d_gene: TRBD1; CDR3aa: ASSLGISGTGVEETQY
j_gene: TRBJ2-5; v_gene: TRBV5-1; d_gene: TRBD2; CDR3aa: ASSRGDTGTSGVD
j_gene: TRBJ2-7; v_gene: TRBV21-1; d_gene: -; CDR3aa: ASSMDRVGPVQY
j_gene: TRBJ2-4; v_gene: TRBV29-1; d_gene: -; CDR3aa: SGGTVGNIQY
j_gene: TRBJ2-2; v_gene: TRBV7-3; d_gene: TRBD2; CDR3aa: ASRLAGGPTGELF
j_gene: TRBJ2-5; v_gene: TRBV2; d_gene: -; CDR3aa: ASSDRGRGEQY
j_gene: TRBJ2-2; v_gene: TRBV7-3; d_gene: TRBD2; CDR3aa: ASSVSGGAGELF
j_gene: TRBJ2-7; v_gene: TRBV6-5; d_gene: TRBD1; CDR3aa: ASSYGQGAPYEQY
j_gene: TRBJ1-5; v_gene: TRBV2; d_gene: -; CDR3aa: ASSDRGVGQPQH
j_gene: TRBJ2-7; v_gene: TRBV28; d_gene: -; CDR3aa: AARKEGASYEQY
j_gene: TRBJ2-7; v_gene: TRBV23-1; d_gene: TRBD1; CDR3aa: ASSLGQGARHEQY
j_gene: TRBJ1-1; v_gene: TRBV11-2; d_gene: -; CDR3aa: ASSGGGGGLNTEAF
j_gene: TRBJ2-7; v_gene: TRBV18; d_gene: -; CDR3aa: ASSPFGPGLGYEQY
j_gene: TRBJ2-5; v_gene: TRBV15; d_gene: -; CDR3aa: ATSSEEQGGETQY